This passage covers 22 T cell receptor beta chains from one sample sequenced in a study of shared T cell receptors in the human thymus. The method was immunoSEQ multiplex PCR; TCRdb's version includes in-frame clones alone and lacks a portion of them. The sample lists over 350,000 clones; approximately 95% were seen once. Sequenced: thymocytes. The source is a human donor.

This rearrangement joins TRBV19 to TRBJ1-3, with unresolved D. V lost 3 bases and J 4 bases, leaving 16 bases between the germline ends. This CDR3 region has 16 residues. The germline gives CDR1 LNHDA, CDR2 SQIVND (reference sequence). CDR3 sequence: CASSMLEGASGNTIYF. The DNA of the CDR3 is TGTGCCAGTAGTATGTTGGAGGGCGCTTCAGGAAACACCATATATTTT.

The chain combines TRBV7-9 with TRBJ2-1; TRBD2 matches 12 bases. The germline V gene encodes CDR1 SEHNR and CDR2 FQNEAQ (reference sequence). The CDR3 length is 17 residues. Unmatched junction bases numbered 2, after V lost 2 bases and J lost 0 bases. CDR3 nucleotides: TGTGCCAGCAGCTTAACTAGCGGGAGGTCCTCCTACAATGAGCAGTTCTTC. It is translated as CASSLTSGRSSYNEQFF.

This chain joins TRBV19 and TRBJ1-1; 11 positions agree with TRBD1. With V trimmed by 4 bases and J by 2 bases, 9 bases remained unmatched. The CDR3 consists of 17 residues. The germline CDR1 and CDR2 sequences are LNHDA and SQIVND (reference sequence). CDR3 coding DNA: TGTGCCAGTAGTAAGGGAACAGGACAGGGGGCAAACACTGAAGCTTTCTTT. Translating it yields CASSKGTGQGANTEAFF.

This clone has only one observation. The rearrangement links TRBV27 to TRBJ1-5; 8 nucleotides match TRBD1. Per the germline V gene, CDR1 is MNHEY and CDR2 is SMNVEV (reference sequence). The CDR3 contains 19 residues. The V and J ends lost 2 bases and 0 bases, in that order; junction bases with no gene match: 12. DNA for the CDR3: TGTGCCAGCAGTTTAGTCCCCGGGACAGGCAGATATAGCAATCAGCCCCAGCATTTT. Translated: CASSLVPGTGRYSNQPQHF.

This rearrangement joins TRBV27 to TRBJ1-1; 7 positions match TRBD1. The V gene's germline CDR1 is MNHEY and CDR2 SMNVEV (reference sequence). The CDR3 extends over 14 amino acids. The ends lost 7 bases at V and 10 bases at J; junction bases unmatched: 15. CDR3 residues: CASTFVRRGRGAFF. DNA of the CDR3: TGTGCCAGCACTTTTGTGAGGAGGGGGCGCGGAGCTTTCTTT.

This chain joins TRBV11-3 and TRBJ2-7; 12 positions agree with TRBD2. Trimming at V came to 7 bases and at J to 2 bases, leaving 15 bases not matched to a gene. This CDR3 is 18 amino acids long. CDR1 and CDR2 from the germline V gene are SGHNT and YENEEA. Here the CDR3 DNA reads TGTGCCAGCACCGGAGAGTTCGGACTAGCGGGGTGGACCTACGAGCAGTACTTC. Protein sequence: CASTGEFGLAGWTYEQYF.

The J gene is TRBJ2-2, the V gene TRBV11-2; TRBD2 agrees at 8 bases. The CDR3 spans 16 residues. V lost 0 bases and J lost 3; bases outside the gene matches: 3. Germline CDR1 SGHAT, CDR2 FQNNGV. The chain's CDR3 is CASSLETSGDTGELFF. The CDR3, as DNA: TGTGCCAGCAGCTTAGAAACTAGCGGTGACACCGGGGAGCTGTTTTTT.

V and J are TRBV5-6 and TRBJ2-5; no definite D call. Trimming removed 1 base from V and 3 bases from J, with 10 bases in between. Germline V gene sequence: CDR1 SGHDT, CDR2 YYEEEE. The CDR3 has 14 amino acids. CDR3 nucleotides: TGTGCCAGCAGCTTGTGGTCAGATAAAGAGACCCAGTACTTC. Amino acid sequence: CASSLWSDKETQYF.

This chain uses TRBV27 with TRBJ2-5; D is unresolved. Germline V lookup: CDR1 MNHEY, CDR2 SMNVEV (reference sequence). With 0 bases removed from V and 7 bases from J, the gap between germline ends came to 12 bases. This CDR3 is built from 14 residues. CDR3 bases: TGTGCCAGCAGTTTATCTCCTCCCTCCGGGACCCAGTACTTC. Protein: CASSLSPPSGTQYF.

The V and J genes are TRBV28 and TRBJ2-7; 8 positions agree with TRBD2. The germline gives CDR1 MDHEN, CDR2 SYDVKM. With V trimmed by 6 bases and J by 6 bases, 19 bases remained unmatched. The CDR3 runs 17 residues. CDR3 sequence (DNA): TGTGCCAGCAGCGACACGAGACTAGCGAGGGAAAGCTGCGAGCAGTACTTC. Amino acid sequence: CASSDTRLARESCEQYF.

The chain combines TRBV6-5 with TRBJ1-2; 7 nucleotides match TRBD1. Trimming cost V 6 bases and J 3 bases; bases outside gene matches: 10. Per germline, CDR1 MNHEY and CDR2 SVGAGI. The CDR3 extends over 15 amino acids. CDR3 sequence: CASSSDREKDYGYTF. The CDR3 DNA is TGTGCCAGCAGCTCTGACAGGGAGAAAGACTATGGCTACACCTTC.

This clone was found a few times. V is TRBV7-3 and J is TRBJ1-1, with D hard to call. In germline, CDR1 is SGHTA, CDR2 FQGTGA. Trimming shortened V by 3 bases and J by 0 bases, and 11 bases separated the two germline ends. This CDR3 contains 15 residues. The CDR3 loop is CASSFAQFMNTEAFF. The CDR3 coding sequence is TGTGCCAGCAGCTTTGCTCAGTTTATGAACACTGAAGCTTTCTTT.

J is TRBJ1-2 and V is TRBV4-1; 10 bases are shared with TRBD1. Germline V gene data show CDR1 as MGHRA and CDR2 as YSYEKL. This CDR3 has 14 residues. V trimming: 1 base; J trimming: 8 bases; junction bases outside the gene matches: 4. CDR3 sequence reads: CASSQGQGARGYTF. CDR3 coding DNA: TGCGCCAGCAGCCAAGGACAGGGGGCGCGAGGCTACACCTTC.

This rearrangement joins TRBV7-2 to TRBJ2-3, with D tentatively TRBD1 (6 bases). CDR1 and CDR2 from the germline V gene are SGHTA and FQGNSA. V lost 5 bases to trimming and J lost 2 bases, with 17 bases between them. This CDR3 is 16 amino acids long. The CDR3 coding sequence is TGTGCCAGCAGCCTATCCGGTGAGGGGGTCACAGATACGCAGTATTTT. It specifies CASSLSGEGVTDTQYF.

The chain links TRBV28 to TRBJ2-3; 9 bases agree with TRBD1. Trimming cost V 7 bases and J 3 bases; bases outside gene matches: 8. CDR1 and CDR2 from the germline V gene are MDHEN and SYDVKM. CDR3 size: 15 residues. CDR3 amino acids: CASTIRDRVTDTQYF. CDR3 nucleotide sequence: TGTGCCAGCACGATAAGGGACAGGGTGACAGATACGCAGTATTTT.

CDR3 protein: CASSQDGGAGTDTQYF. In nucleotides, the CDR3 is TGCGCCAGCAGCCAAGATGGGGGAGCGGGCACAGATACGCAGTATTTT. V is TRBV4-3 and J is TRBJ2-3; the D call may be TRBD1 or TRBD2 (5 bases each). The germline V gene has CDR1 LGHNA and CDR2 YSLEER. This CDR3 is built from 16 residues. Trimming shortened V by 0 bases and J by 1 base, and 11 bases separated the two germline ends.

The chain is built from TRBV9 and TRBJ1-1; 8 bases align to TRBD1. Germline V CDR1 and CDR2: SGDLS, YYNGEE. The CDR3 runs to 18 residues. V lost 5 bases, J lost 0 bases, and 15 bases stayed unmatched. The CDR3 loop is CASSAIPGQAIMNTEAFF. The DNA for the CDR3 is TGTGCCAGCAGTGCCATTCCGGGACAGGCCATTATGAACACTGAAGCTTTCTTT.

As for this clone: Within the sample, other DNA sequences also encode this same CDR3. V gene TRBV28 combines with J gene TRBJ2-5, with D maybe TRBD1 (6 bases). Trimming took off 2 bases at V and 5 bases at J, with 9 bases between the two ends. Germline V gives CDR1 MDHEN, CDR2 SYDVKM. The CDR3 totals 13 residues. Here the CDR3 DNA reads TGTGCCAGCAGTTTAACAGGGCGGGAGACCCAGTACTTC. Translation: CASSLTGRETQYF.

V and J are TRBV9 and TRBJ2-3, with 9 bases lining up with TRBD1. The length of the CDR3 is 15 residues. V lost 4 bases to trimming and J lost 3 bases; unmatched junction nucleotides: 6. The germline CDR1 and CDR2 sequences are SGDLS and YYNGEE. CDR3 sequence: CASSPQGAGTDTQYF. CDR3 DNA: TGTGCCAGCAGCCCACAGGGGGCGGGGACAGATACGCAGTATTTT.

This clone is a singleton in its sample. The rearrangement joins TRBV20-1 to TRBJ2-3; D not resolved. The CDR3 is 11 residues long. V lost 8 bases, J lost 5 bases, and 11 bases lay in between. Germline CDR1 DFQATT, CDR2 SNEGSKA (reference sequence). The CDR3: CSPAVGDTQYF. For the CDR3, the DNA is TGCAGTCCCGCGGTGGGAGATACGCAGTATTTT.

This clone was seen a few times. This chain joins TRBV27 and TRBJ2-1; D unclear. Germline CDR1 MNHEY, CDR2 SMNVEV (reference sequence). The V end lost 8 bases, the J end lost 7 bases, and 15 bases lay between the germline ends. This CDR3 has 13 residues. Here the CDR3 DNA reads TGTGCCAGCGAGAAAAAGGACGGTAATGAGCAGTTCTTC. Translation: CASEKKDGNEQFF.

The chain couples TRBV7-2 to TRBJ1-1, with 8 bases lining up with TRBD1. Losses at the gene ends were 5 bases for V and 1 base for J; bases not matched to a gene: 12. Germline CDR1 SGHTA, CDR2 FQGNSA. CDR3 size: 17 residues. CDR3 residues: CASSLGQGLPPNTEAFF. DNA for the CDR3: TGTGCCAGCAGCCTTGGACAGGGCCTTCCGCCGAACACTGAAGCTTTCTTT.